This TCR beta chain was recorded in a study of shared clonotypes between healthy human individuals. Study information: Each donor's CD4 naive and CD4 memory cells filled three plates apiece, CD8 naive two, and CD8 memory one.

Terminally differentiated effector memory CD45RA+ cells were left out of the naive CD8 fraction, which was CD45RO-negative and positively selected for CCR7. All donors were healthy HIV-negative adults lacking recent acute infections or vaccinations. This clone was detected a few times. The antigen remains undetermined. V lost 4 bases, J lost 6 bases, and 4 bases stayed unmatched. CDR1 is SGHRS, CDR2 YFSETQ, per germline. This CDR3 has 13 residues. TCRdb's copy holds only in-frame clones and misses some; the assay was immunoSEQ multiplex PCR. The sample carries fewer than 1 million clones, 96% recorded once. Study-level points and caveats: Some clonotypes were shared by all four sorted-subset donors, while others were not shared. The non-shared ones had lower generation probabilities than the shared ones.

The V and J genes are TRBV5-1 and TRBJ2-1; 7 nucleotides line up with TRBD1. Material for sequencing was naive CD8+ T cells sorted from blood. The sequence was obtained from a man aged 25-45 years in good health. The CDR3 loop is CASSQTGRNEQFF. DNA for the CDR3: TGCGCCAGCAGCCAGACAGGGCGCAATGAGCAGTTCTTC.